The sequence of this TCR beta chain was determined in a study of T-cell memory formation after mild COVID-19. Study observations and caveats: Pre-infection memory harbored some responding clones, suggesting cross-reactive memory joined.

The length of the CDR3 is 13 residues. Germline-derived CDR1 and CDR2 are KGHDR and SFDVKD. V shed 9 bases and J shed 8 bases, with 15 bases lying between them. To note about this clonotype: Its antigen is as yet unknown.

TCRdb ran MiXCR on the 5' RACE reads and lists one entry per CDR3 protein. The top ten clones hold 20% to 25% of a sample with approximately 260,000 distinct CDR3 sequences, roughly 15% of them seen once. Sequencing input: PBMCs or a T cell subset sorted from them (not recorded which). This TCR derives from a man younger than 35 who had mild COVID-19 (a few samples of this study predate the infection). Cell type and time point are not known. V is TRBV24-1 and J is TRBJ1-4; D is possibly TRBD1 (5 bases). In DNA, the CDR3 is TGTGCCACCGCCGACAGCAAACAGGAAAAACTGTTTTTT. Amino acid sequence: CATADSKQEKLFF.